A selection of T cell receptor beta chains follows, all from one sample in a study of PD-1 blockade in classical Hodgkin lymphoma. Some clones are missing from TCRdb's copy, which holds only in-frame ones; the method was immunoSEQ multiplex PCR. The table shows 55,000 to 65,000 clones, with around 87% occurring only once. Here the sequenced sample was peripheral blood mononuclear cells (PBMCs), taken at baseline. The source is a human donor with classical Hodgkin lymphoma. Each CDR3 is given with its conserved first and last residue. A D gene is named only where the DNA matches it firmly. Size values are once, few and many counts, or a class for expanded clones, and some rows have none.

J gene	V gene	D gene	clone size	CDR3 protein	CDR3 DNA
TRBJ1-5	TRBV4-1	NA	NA	CASSQGRGLSNQPQHF	TGCGCCAGCAGCCAAGGTAGAGGGTTGAGCAATCAGCCCCAGCATTTT
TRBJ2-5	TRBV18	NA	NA	CASSPYVETQYF	TGTGCCAGCTCACCATATGTTGAGACCCAGTACTTC
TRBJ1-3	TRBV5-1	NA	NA	CASSLAGPYSGNTIYF	TGCGCCAGCAGCTTGGCGGGGCCGTACTCTGGAAACACCATATATTTT
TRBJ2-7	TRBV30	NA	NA	CAWSVRGASYEQYF	TGTGCCTGGAGTGTACGAGGGGCCTCCTACGAGCAGTACTTC
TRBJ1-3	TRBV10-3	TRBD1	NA	CAIYETGTNTIYF	TGTGCCATCTACGAGACAGGGACGAACACCATATATTTT
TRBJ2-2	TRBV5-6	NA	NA	CASSLPRTDTGELFF	TGTGCCAGCAGCTTGCCAAGGACAGACACCGGGGAGCTGTTTTTT
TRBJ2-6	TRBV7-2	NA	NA	CASSSGTGAGANVLTF	TGTGCCAGCAGCTCCGGGACGGGCGCTGGGGCCAACGTCCTGACTTTC
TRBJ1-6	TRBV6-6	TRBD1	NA	CASSYRDRGDSPLHF	TGTGCCAGCAGTTACCGGGACAGGGGGGATTCACCCCTCCACTTT
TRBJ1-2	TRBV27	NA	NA	CASSLSNGYGYTF	TGTGCCAGCAGTTTATCGAACGGGTATGGCTACACCTTC
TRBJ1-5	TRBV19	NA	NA	CASRKDVFNQPQHF	TGTGCCAGTAGAAAGGACGTTTTTAATCAGCCCCAGCATTTT
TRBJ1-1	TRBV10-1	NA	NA	CASSGVRGTEAFF	TGCGCCAGCAGTGGGGTAAGGGGCACTGAAGCTTTCTTT
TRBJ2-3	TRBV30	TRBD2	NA	CACMTSGLPDTQYF	TGTGCCTGTATGACTAGCGGGTTGCCAGATACGCAGTATTTT
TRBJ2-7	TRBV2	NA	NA	CASNKKSEQYF	TGTGCCAGCAATAAGAAGAGCGAGCAGTACTTC
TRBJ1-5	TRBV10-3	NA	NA	CAISDRQVNQPQHF	TGTGCCATCAGTGATAGACAGGTAAATCAGCCCCAGCATTTT
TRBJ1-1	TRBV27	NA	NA	CASSLGNMNTEAFF	TGTGCCAGCAGTTTGGGAAACATGAACACTGAAGCTTTCTTT
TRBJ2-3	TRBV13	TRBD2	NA	CAASGGGPPDTQYF	TGTGCCGCCAGCGGGGGGGGGCCCCCAGATACGCAGTATTTT
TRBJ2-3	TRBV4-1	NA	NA	CASSQEGSRPADTQYF	TGCGCCAGCAGCCAAGAAGGGTCCCGGCCCGCAGATACGCAGTATTTT
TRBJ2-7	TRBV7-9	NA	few	CASSFPSSYEQYF	TGTGCCAGCAGCTTCCCCAGCTCCTACGAGCAGTACTTC
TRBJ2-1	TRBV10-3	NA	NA	CAISEPGGHNEQFF	TGTGCCATCAGTGAGCCGGGGGGCCACAATGAGCAGTTCTTC
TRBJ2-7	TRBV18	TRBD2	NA	CASSPLAGTAYEQYF	TGTGCCAGCTCACCACTAGCGGGGACGGCCTACGAGCAGTACTTC
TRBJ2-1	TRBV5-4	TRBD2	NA	CASSLAWGGPSGGNEQFF	TGTGCCAGCAGCTTGGCCTGGGGAGGGCCTAGCGGGGGGAATGAGCAGTTCTTC
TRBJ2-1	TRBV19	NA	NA	CASRTQRGVNNEQFF	TGTGCCAGCCGAACGCAGAGGGGGGTGAACAATGAGCAGTTCTTC
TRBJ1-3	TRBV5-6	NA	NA	CASSSGVFGNTIYF	TGTGCCAGCAGCTCAGGGGTATTTGGAAACACCATATATTTT
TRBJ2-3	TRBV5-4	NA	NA	CASSWLKRGTDTQYF	TGTGCCAGCAGCTGGCTCAAGAGGGGCACAGATACGCAGTATTTT
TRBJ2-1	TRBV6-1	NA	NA	CASRQVGRDEQFF	TGTGCCAGCAGACAGGTGGGCCGGGATGAGCAGTTCTTC
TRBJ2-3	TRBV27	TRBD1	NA	CASSPDRRGTDTQYF	TGTGCCAGCAGCCCGGACAGGAGAGGGACAGATACGCAGTATTTT
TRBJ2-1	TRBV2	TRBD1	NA	CASSPTGQPKQFF	TGTGCCAGCAGTCCTACGGGACAGCCCAAGCAGTTCTTC
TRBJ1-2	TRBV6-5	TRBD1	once	CASSSDRAGYGYTF	TGTGCCAGCAGTTCGGACAGGGCGGGCTATGGCTACACCTTC
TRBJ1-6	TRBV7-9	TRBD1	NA	CASSRGQALNSPLHF	TGTGCCAGCAGCCGGGGACAGGCACTTAATTCACCCCTCCACTTT
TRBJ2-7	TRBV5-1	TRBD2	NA	CASSLAGVMDEQYF	TGCGCCAGCAGCTTAGCGGGGGTTATGGACGAGCAGTACTTC
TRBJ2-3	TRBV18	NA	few	CASSRLSTDTQYF	TGTGCCAGCTCACGTCTAAGCACAGATACGCAGTATTTT
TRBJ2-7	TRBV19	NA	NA	CASSVRQASYEQYF	TGTGCCAGTAGTGTCAGACAGGCGAGCTACGAGCAGTACTTC
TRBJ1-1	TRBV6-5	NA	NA	CASRQDPNTEAFF	TGTGCCAGCAGACAGGACCCGAACACTGAAGCTTTCTTT
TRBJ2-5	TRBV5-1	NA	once	CASNRLPGETQYF	TGCGCCAGCAACCGTCTACCGGGGGAGACCCAGTACTTC
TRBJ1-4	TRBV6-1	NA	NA	CASSGGVSSIQGEKLFF	TGTGCCAGCAGTGGCGGCGTTTCCTCAATCCAGGGTGAAAAACTGTTTTTT
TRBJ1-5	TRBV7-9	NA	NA	CASSLGEGEAQPQHF	TGTGCCAGCAGCTTAGGGGAAGGGGAGGCTCAGCCCCAGCATTTT
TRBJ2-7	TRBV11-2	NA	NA	CASSAWSVYEQYF	TGTGCCAGCAGCGCTTGGTCCGTCTACGAGCAGTACTTC
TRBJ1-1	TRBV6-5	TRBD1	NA	CATAQGVGTEAFF	TGTGCCACCGCACAGGGGGTGGGCACTGAAGCTTTCTTT
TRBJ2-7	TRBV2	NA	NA	CASHGSVSYEQYF	TGTGCCAGCCACGGGTCCGTTTCCTACGAGCAGTACTTC
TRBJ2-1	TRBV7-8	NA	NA	CASSLIGNEQFF	TGTGCCAGCAGCTTAATTGGGAATGAGCAGTTCTTC
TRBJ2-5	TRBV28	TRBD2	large	CASRKGGTSGGRTQYF	TGTGCCAGCAGGAAGGGCGGGACTAGCGGGGGCCGGACCCAGTACTTC
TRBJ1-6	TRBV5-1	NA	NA	CASSLRPKFFSPLHF	TGCGCCAGCAGCTTGCGACCCAAGTTCTTTTCACCCCTCCACTTT
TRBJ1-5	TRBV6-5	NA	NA	CASSYSGQPQHF	TGTGCCAGCAGTTACTCGGGTCAGCCCCAGCATTTT
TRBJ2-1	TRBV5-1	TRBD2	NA	CASRAGTSEDNEQFF	TGCGCCAGCAGGGCCGGGACTAGCGAAGACAATGAGCAGTTCTTC
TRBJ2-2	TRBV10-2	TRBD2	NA	CASREASGSPGELFF	TGCGCCAGCAGAGAGGCTAGCGGTTCCCCCGGGGAGCTGTTTTTT
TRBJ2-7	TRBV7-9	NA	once	CASSAMPGALNEQYF	TGTGCCAGCAGCGCCATGCCCGGGGCTCTAAACGAGCAGTACTTC
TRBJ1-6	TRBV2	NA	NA	CASRAGVDSPLHF	TGTGCCAGCAGGGCAGGGGTGGATTCACCCCTCCACTTT
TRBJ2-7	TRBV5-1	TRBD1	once	CASSEGQGRNEQYF	TGCGCCAGCAGCGAGGGACAGGGGAGGAACGAGCAGTACTTC
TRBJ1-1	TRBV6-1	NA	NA	CASSETEVRTEAFF	TGTGCCAGCAGTGAGACGGAGGTGAGAACTGAAGCTTTCTTT
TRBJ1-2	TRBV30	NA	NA	CAWAWGLSDYGYTF	TGTGCCTGGGCCTGGGGCTTATCGGACTATGGCTACACCTTC
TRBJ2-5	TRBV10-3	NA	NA	CAISDPRVGVETQYF	TGTGCCATCAGTGACCCTCGGGTAGGGGTAGAGACCCAGTACTTC
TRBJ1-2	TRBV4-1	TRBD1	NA	CASSPAETGTALYGYTF	TGCGCCAGCAGCCCAGCGGAGACGGGGACAGCCCTTTATGGCTACACCTTC
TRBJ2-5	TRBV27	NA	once	CASSLYSHETQYF	TGTGCCAGCAGTTTATACAGTCATGAGACCCAGTACTTC
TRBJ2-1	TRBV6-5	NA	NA	CASSYSAGTGNEQFF	TGTGCCAGCAGTTACTCAGCGGGTACCGGCAATGAGCAGTTCTTC
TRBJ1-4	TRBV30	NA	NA	CAWSVFATNEKLFF	TGTGCCTGGAGCGTGTTTGCAACTAATGAAAAACTGTTTTTT
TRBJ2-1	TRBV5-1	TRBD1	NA	CASRDRLIEQFF	TGCGCCAGCCGGGACAGGCTAATCGAGCAGTTCTTC
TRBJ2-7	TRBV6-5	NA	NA	CASSRSGTYEQYF	TGTGCCAGCAGCCGTAGCGGAACCTACGAGCAGTACTTC
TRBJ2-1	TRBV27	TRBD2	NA	CASVRPGGNNEQFF	TGTGCCAGCGTTAGGCCGGGGGGAAACAATGAGCAGTTCTTC
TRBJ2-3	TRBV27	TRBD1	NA	CASTLTGGPSTDTQYF	TGTGCCAGCACCCTTACAGGGGGGCCTAGCACAGATACGCAGTATTTT
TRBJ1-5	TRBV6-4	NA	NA	CASIQPQHF	TGTGCCAGCATCCAGCCCCAGCATTTT